This T cell receptor beta chain was sequenced during a study of CD8 T cells in Susac syndrome. Deletions cut 2 bases from V and 4 bases from J, with 2 bases between. Per germline, CDR1 SGHAT and CDR2 FQDESV (reference sequence). There are 11 residues in the CDR3. Random hexamers were used to reverse transcribe the RNA input (about 0.5 to 1 ug). The authors amplified TCR beta CDR3 across 54 Vbeta and 13 Jbeta using immunoSEQ multiplex PCR. TCRdb analysed the immunoSEQ multiplex PCR reads with MiXCR anew, one entry per CDR3 protein. The sample carries about 210,000 distinct CDR3 sequences, 95% recorded once. Sequencing of TCR beta was undertaken in CD8+ and CD4+ T cells derived from blood. The study used treatment-naive patients who had stable or active relapsing-remitting disease as multiple sclerosis controls. The CD8+ and CD4+ T cells were isolated magnetically using a negative isolation approach, whereas the TEMRA cells were enriched by FACS.

The clonotype was recovered from a human donor with multiple sclerosis. The chain has TRBV11-1 and TRBJ2-5; D unclear. Material for sequencing was CD4+ T cells from PBMCs. The CDR3 nucleotides read TGTGCCAGCAGCTTACCAGAGACCCAGTACTTC. This encodes CASSLPETQYF.